A single sample is the source of the 18 T cell receptor beta chains below, sequenced in a study of shared clonotypes between healthy human individuals. Sequencing used immunoSEQ multiplex PCR; TCRdb keeps in-frame clones, though not all of them. The table records a few hundred thousand clones, around 95% of them present only once. Naive CD8 cells were CD45RO-negative, positively selected for CCR7, excluding terminally differentiated effector memory CD45RA+ cells. The sequenced material came from naive CD8+ T cells sorted from blood. The receptors were sampled from a woman aged 30 to 39 in good health.

The chain couples TRBV6-5 to TRBJ2-2; D gene unclear. The CDR3 is 15 amino acids. The germline V gene has CDR1 MNHEY and CDR2 SVGAGI. The ends were cut back, 0 bases at V and 12 bases at J, with 17 bases in the middle. This chain's CDR3 is CASSYSLGPRPQLFF. In nucleotides, the CDR3 is TGTGCCAGCAGTTACTCTTTGGGTCCCCGTCCTCAGCTGTTTTTT.

The chain uses TRBV5-1 and TRBJ2-7, with 7 bases lining up with TRBD1. This CDR3 spans 14 amino acids. Trimming removed 1 base from V and 2 bases from J; junction bases left unmatched: 3. Germline CDR1 SGHRS, CDR2 YFSETQ. CDR3 residues: CASSLTGATYEQYF. The CDR3 bases are TGCGCCAGCAGCTTGACAGGGGCGACCTACGAGCAGTACTTC.

The rearrangement uses TRBV5-1 and TRBJ2-1; TRBD1 agrees at 8 bases. Looked up from germline, CDR1 is SGHRS and CDR2 is YFSETQ. The junction had 7 bases not matched to a gene; V was cut back by 3 bases and J by 8 bases. CDR3 size: 14 residues. The CDR3 DNA sequence: TGCGCCAGCAGCTGGACAGGGCGGGGAGATGAGCAGTTCTTC. Protein product: CASSWTGRGDEQFF.

The chain combines TRBV14 with TRBJ1-5, with D perhaps matching TRBD1 (6 bases). V lost 1 base, J lost 3 bases, and 10 bases lay in between. The germline CDR1 and CDR2 sequences are SGHDN and FVKESK. The CDR3 contains 15 residues. CDR3 coding DNA: TGTGCCAGCAGCCAAGGAACAGGGATCAATCAGCCCCAGCATTTT. This translates into CASSQGTGINQPQHF.

J is TRBJ1-1 and V is TRBV27; D gene ambiguous. The V end was cut by 4 bases, the J end by 4 bases, with 16 bases between. There are 15 residues in the CDR3. Looked up from germline, CDR1 is MNHEY and CDR2 is SMNVEV (reference sequence). DNA of the CDR3: TGTGCCAGCAGTTCCTCTCGATCCCCGGGCACTGAAGCTTTCTTT. It specifies CASSSSRSPGTEAFF.

This sequence joins TRBV15 and TRBJ2-7; no clear D. CDR1 and CDR2 from the germline V gene are LNHNV and YYDKDF (reference sequence). The CDR3 covers 17 residues. Trimming pared 1 base from V and 0 bases from J, leaving 16 bases between. CDR3 amino acids: CATSRVLTITSSYEQYF. The CDR3 nucleotides are TGTGCCACCAGCAGAGTCTTAACGATCACAAGCTCCTACGAGCAGTACTTC.

This rearrangement joins TRBV27 to TRBJ2-6; possibly TRBD2 for D (5 bases). The CDR3 consists of 13 residues. Trimming stripped 6 bases from V and 3 bases from J, with 6 bases between. Germline V gene lookup returns CDR1 MNHEY and CDR2 SMNVEV (reference sequence). The CDR3 DNA follows: TGTGCCAGCAGAGGAGGTGGGGCCAACGTCCTGACTTTC. This translates into CASRGGGANVLTF.

V is TRBV7-9 and J is TRBJ2-6; D is unresolved. The CDR3 has 15 amino acids. Germline V CDR1 and CDR2: SEHNR, FQNEAQ (reference sequence). The ends were cut back, 8 bases at V and 0 bases at J, with 11 bases in the middle. CDR3 protein: CASVGVSSGANVLTF. DNA for the CDR3: TGTGCCAGCGTGGGCGTTAGCTCTGGGGCCAACGTCCTGACTTTC.

The V gene is TRBV19, the J gene TRBJ2-6, with 8 bases identical to TRBD1. V was pared by 7 bases and J by 0 bases, with 14 bases of the junction left unmatched. Germline CDR1 is LNHDA and CDR2 is SQIVND (reference sequence). The CDR3 totals 19 residues. Written as DNA, the CDR3 is TGTGCCAGTAATTCCCCAGGGGTGACAGGGGTCTCTGGGGCCAACGTCCTGACTTTC. It specifies CASNSPGVTGVSGANVLTF.

The chain links TRBV6-5 to TRBJ2-1, with D uncertain. The germline V gene has CDR1 MNHEY and CDR2 SVGAGI. Trimming took off 6 bases at V and 7 bases at J, with 13 bases between the two ends. The CDR3 is 13 residues long. The CDR3 sequence is CASRLYELNEQFF. CDR3 nucleotides: TGTGCCAGCAGGTTGTACGAGCTTAATGAGCAGTTCTTC.

The rearrangement links TRBV27 to TRBJ1-1, with D possibly being TRBD1 (5 bases). Trimming pared 0 bases from V and 3 bases from J, leaving 11 bases between. The germline CDR1 and CDR2 sequences are MNHEY and SMNVEV (reference sequence). The CDR3 extends over 15 amino acids. CDR3: CASSLSPEGDTEAFF. The CDR3, as DNA: TGTGCCAGCAGTTTATCGCCAGAAGGGGACACTGAAGCTTTCTTT.

This clone showed up just once. The V gene is TRBV5-4, the J gene TRBJ2-5, with D perhaps TRBD2 (5 bases). The DNA end lines up better with TRBJ2-7; the J call may be wrong. Germline V gene lookup returns CDR1 SGHNT and CDR2 YYREEE (reference sequence). CDR3 length: 14 residues. This CDR3 reads CASSDHEGSYEQYF. CDR3 in DNA: TGTGCCAGCAGCGACCATGAGGGCTCCTACGAGCAGTACTTC.

The chain is built from TRBV13 and TRBJ2-1; no firm D call. V lost 0 bases to trimming and J lost 8 bases, with 11 bases between them. Germline values: CDR1 PRHDT, CDR2 FYEKMQ (reference sequence). The CDR3 consists of 14 residues. The CDR3 reads CASSLGLAMDEQFF. The CDR3 DNA sequence: TGTGCCAGCAGCTTAGGCCTTGCGATGGATGAGCAGTTCTTC.

This clone was seen once. The chain couples TRBV19 to TRBJ1-2; TRBD1 aligns across 8 bases. The V and J ends lost 6 bases and 4 bases, in that order; junction bases with no gene match: 10. Germline V gene lookup returns CDR1 LNHDA and CDR2 SQIVND (reference sequence). This CDR3 comprises 15 residues. The CDR3 is CASSMTPTGVYGYTF. CDR3 coding DNA: TGTGCCAGTAGCATGACTCCGACAGGGGTCTATGGCTACACCTTC.

V usage is TRBV9 and J usage is TRBJ2-1; 7 bases are a match to TRBD2. Germline lookup yields CDR1 SGDLS and CDR2 YYNGEE. The V gene end was trimmed by 0 bases and the J gene end by 5 bases; junction bases not matched to a gene: 8. CDR3 length: 16 amino acids. The CDR3 reads CASSVGGGSGNNEQFF. The CDR3, as DNA: TGTGCCAGCAGCGTAGGCGGCGGGAGCGGGAACAATGAGCAGTTCTTC.

CDR3 residues: CATGTSGSPAEFF. In DNA form, the CDR3 reads TGTGCCACAGGGACTAGCGGGTCCCCTGCGGAGTTCTTC. The chain combines TRBV6-5 with TRBJ2-1, with 12 positions matching TRBD2. J was trimmed by 14 bases and V by 10 bases; bases with no gene match: 12. The CDR3 has 13 amino acids. Looked up from germline, CDR1 is MNHEY and CDR2 is SVGAGI.

The CDR3 DNA reads as TGTGCCAGCAGTTCCCGAAGGCCTCGGAAGCCCCAGCATTTT. This encodes CASSSRRPRKPQHF. The rearrangement uses TRBV28 and TRBJ1-5; D gene ambiguous. Trimming stripped 4 bases from V and 8 bases from J, with 15 bases between. The CDR3 consists of 14 residues. Germline V lookup: CDR1 MDHEN, CDR2 SYDVKM.

This clone has just one count. The chain uses TRBV11-1 and TRBJ2-2; weak D call: TRBD2 (5 bases). Germline CDR1 is SGHAT and CDR2 is FQDESV (reference sequence). The CDR3 length is 15 residues. V was cut by 5 bases and J by 3 bases, with 13 bases left in between. CDR3 DNA: TGTGCCAGCAGCCCCGAAATGAGGGACACCGGGGAGCTGTTTTTT. As protein: CASSPEMRDTGELFF.